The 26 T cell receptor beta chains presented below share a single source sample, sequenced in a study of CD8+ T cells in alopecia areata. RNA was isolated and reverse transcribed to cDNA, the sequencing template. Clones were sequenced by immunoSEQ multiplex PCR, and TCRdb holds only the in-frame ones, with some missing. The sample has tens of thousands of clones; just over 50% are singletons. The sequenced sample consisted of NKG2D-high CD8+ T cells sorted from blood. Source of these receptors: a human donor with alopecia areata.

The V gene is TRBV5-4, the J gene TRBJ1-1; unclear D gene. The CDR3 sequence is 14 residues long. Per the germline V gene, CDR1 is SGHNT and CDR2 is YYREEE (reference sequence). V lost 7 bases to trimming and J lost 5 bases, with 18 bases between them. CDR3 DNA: TGTGCCAGCTCCTCTACGGATGAACGGACTGAAGCTTTCTTT. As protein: CASSSTDERTEAFF.

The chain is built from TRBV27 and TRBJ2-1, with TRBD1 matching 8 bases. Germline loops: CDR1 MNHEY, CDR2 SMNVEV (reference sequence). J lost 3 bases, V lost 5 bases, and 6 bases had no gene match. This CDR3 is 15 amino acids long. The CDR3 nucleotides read TGTGCCAGCAGTCCGTGGACAGGGTACTACAATGAGCAGTTCTTC. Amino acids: CASSPWTGYYNEQFF.

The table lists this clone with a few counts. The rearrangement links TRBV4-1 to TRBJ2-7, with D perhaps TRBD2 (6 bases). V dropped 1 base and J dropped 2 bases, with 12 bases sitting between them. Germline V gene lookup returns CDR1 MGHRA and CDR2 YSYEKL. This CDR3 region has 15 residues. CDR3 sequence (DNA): TGCGCCAGCAGCCAAGGCGCGACTAGGGCCTACGAGCAGTACTTC. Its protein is CASSQGATRAYEQYF.

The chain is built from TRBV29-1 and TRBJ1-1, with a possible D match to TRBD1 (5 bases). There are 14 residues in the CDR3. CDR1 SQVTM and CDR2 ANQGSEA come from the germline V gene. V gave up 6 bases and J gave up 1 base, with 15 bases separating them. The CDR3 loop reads CSVEGHQGNTEAFF. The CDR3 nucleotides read TGCAGCGTAGAGGGTCATCAGGGGAACACTGAAGCTTTCTTT.

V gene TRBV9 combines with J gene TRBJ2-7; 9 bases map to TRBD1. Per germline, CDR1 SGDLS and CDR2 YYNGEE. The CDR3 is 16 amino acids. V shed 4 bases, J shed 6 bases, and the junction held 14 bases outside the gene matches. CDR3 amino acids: CASSSEPGQGFSEQYF. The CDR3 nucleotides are TGTGCCAGCAGCTCAGAACCGGGACAGGGTTTCTCCGAGCAGTACTTC.

For the CDR3, the DNA is TGCGCCAGCAGCCAAGTGTGGGAAATCGACGGTCAGCCCCAGCATTTT. Translated: CASSQVWEIDGQPQHF. The V gene is TRBV4-1, the J gene TRBJ1-5; D gene unclear. The CDR3 loop spans 16 amino acids. Trimming shortened V by 1 base and J by 6 bases, and 16 bases separated the two germline ends. Germline V gene data show CDR1 as MGHRA and CDR2 as YSYEKL.

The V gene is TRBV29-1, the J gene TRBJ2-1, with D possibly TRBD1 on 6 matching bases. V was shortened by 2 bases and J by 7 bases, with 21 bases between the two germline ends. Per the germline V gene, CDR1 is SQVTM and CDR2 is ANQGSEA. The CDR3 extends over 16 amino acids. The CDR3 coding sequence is TGCAGCGTTGAATTCTCGGGACCACTCAGGGGAAATGAGCAGTTCTTC. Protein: CSVEFSGPLRGNEQFF.

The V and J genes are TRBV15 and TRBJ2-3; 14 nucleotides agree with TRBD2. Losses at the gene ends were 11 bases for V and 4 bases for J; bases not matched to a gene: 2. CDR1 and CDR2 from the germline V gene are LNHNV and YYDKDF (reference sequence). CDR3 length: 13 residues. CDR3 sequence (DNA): TGTGCCTCGGGACTAGCGGGAGCAGATACGCAGTATTTT. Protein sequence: CASGLAGADTQYF.

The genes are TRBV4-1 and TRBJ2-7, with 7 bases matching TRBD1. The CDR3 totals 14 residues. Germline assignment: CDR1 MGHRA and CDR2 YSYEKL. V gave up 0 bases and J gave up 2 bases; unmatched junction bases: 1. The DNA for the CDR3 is TGCGCCAGCAGCCAAGAAGACAGGGCCTACGAGCAGTACTTC. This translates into CASSQEDRAYEQYF.

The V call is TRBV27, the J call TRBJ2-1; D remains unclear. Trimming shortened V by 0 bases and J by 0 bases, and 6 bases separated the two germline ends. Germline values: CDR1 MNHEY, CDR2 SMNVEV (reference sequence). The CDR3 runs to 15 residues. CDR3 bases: TGTGCCAGCAGTTTATCTTTTGGCTCCTACAATGAGCAGTTCTTC. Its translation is CASSLSFGSYNEQFF.

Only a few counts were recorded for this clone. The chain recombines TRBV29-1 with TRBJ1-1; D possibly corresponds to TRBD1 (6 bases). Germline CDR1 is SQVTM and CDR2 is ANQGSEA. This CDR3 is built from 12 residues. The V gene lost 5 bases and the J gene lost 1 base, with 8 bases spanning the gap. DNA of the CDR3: TGCAGCGTTCCGGGGGCGAACACTGAAGCTTTCTTT. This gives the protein CSVPGANTEAFF.

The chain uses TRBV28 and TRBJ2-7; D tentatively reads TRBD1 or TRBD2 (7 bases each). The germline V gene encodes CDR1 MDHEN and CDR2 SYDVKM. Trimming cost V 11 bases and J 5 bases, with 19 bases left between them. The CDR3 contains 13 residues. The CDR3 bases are TGTGCCGGGACACGACAGGGAGGGCACGAGCAGTACTTC. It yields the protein CAGTRQGGHEQYF. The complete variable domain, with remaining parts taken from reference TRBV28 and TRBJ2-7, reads DVKVTQSSRYLVKRTGEKVFLECVQDMDHENMFWYRQDPGLGLRLIYFSYDVKMKEKGDIPEGYSVSREKKERFSLILESASTNQTSMYLCAGTRQGGHEQYFGPGTRLTVT.

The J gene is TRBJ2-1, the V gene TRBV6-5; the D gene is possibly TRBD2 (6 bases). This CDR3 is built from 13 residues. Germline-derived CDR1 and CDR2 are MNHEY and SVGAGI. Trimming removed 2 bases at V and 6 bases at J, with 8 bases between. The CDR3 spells CASSYGTVNEQFF. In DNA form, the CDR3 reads TGTGCCAGCAGTTACGGGACTGTCAATGAGCAGTTCTTC.

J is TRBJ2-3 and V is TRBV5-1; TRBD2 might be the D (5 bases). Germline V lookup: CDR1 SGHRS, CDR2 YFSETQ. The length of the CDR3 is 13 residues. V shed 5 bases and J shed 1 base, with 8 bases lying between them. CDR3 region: CASRAEGTDTQYF. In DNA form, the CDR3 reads TGCGCCAGCAGAGCGGAAGGCACAGATACGCAGTATTTT.

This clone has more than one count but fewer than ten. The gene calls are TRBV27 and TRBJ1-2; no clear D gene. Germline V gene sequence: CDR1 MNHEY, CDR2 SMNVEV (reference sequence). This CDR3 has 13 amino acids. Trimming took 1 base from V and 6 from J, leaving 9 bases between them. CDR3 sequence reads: CASSLLDGDGYTF. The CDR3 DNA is TGTGCCAGCAGTTTATTGGACGGAGATGGCTACACCTTC.

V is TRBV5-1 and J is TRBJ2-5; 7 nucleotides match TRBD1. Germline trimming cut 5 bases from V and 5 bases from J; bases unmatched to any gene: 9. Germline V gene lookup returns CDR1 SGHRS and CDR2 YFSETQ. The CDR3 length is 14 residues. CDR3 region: CASRMAGRGETQYF. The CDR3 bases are TGCGCCAGCAGAATGGCCGGCAGGGGGGAGACCCAGTACTTC. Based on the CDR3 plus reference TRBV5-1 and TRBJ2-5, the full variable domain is KAGVTQTPRYLIKTRGQQVTLSCSPISGHRSVSWYQQTPGQGLQFLFEYFSETQRNKGNFPGRFSGRQFSNSRSEMNVSTLELGDSALYLCASRMAGRGETQYFGPGTRLLVL.

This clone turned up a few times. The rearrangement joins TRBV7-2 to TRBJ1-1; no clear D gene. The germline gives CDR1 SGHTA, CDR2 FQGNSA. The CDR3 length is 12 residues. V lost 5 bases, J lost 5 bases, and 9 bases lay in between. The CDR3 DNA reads TGTGCCAGCAGCCAAGGTGGGACTGAAGCTTTCTTT. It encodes CASSQGGTEAFF.

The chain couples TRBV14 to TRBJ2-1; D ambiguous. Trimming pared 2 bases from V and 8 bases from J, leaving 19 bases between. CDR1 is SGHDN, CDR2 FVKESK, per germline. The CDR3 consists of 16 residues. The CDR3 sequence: CASSQTGPKMKDEQFF. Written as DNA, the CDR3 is TGTGCCAGCAGCCAAACCGGGCCCAAGATGAAGGATGAGCAGTTCTTC.

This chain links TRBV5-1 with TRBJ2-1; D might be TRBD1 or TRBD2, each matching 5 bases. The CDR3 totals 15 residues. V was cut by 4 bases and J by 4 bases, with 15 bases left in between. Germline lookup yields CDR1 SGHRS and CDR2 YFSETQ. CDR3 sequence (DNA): TGCGCCAGCAGCCCGGACCGGGGACGATACAATGAGCAGTTCTTC. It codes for CASSPDRGRYNEQFF.

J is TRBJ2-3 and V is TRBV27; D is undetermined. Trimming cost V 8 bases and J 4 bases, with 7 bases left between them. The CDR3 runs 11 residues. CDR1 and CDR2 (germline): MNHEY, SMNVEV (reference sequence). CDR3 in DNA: TGTGCCAGCTGCCCCCCAGATACGCAGTATTTT. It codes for CASCPPDTQYF.

The CDR3: CASRTTGGADTQYF. The CDR3 DNA follows: TGTGCCAGCAGGACGACAGGGGGCGCAGATACGCAGTATTTT. The chain employs TRBV2 and TRBJ2-3; 10 bases are shared with TRBD1. Germline-derived CDR1 and CDR2 are SNHLY and FYNNEI. V lost 6 bases to trimming and J lost 4 bases; unmatched junction nucleotides: 4. CDR3 size: 14 residues.

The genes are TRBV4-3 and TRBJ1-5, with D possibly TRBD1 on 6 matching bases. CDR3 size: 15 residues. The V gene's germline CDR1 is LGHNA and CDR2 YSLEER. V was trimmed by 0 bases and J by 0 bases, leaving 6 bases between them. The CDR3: CASSQETGSNQPQHF. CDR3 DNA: TGCGCCAGCAGCCAAGAGACAGGTAGCAATCAGCCCCAGCATTTT.

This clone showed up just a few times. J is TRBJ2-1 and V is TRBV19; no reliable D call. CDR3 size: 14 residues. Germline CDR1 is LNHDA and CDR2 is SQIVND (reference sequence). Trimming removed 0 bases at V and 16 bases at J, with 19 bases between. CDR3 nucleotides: TGTGCCAGTAGTATAGATCTCCTGCATCCCTTTGAATTCTTC. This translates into CASSIDLLHPFEFF.

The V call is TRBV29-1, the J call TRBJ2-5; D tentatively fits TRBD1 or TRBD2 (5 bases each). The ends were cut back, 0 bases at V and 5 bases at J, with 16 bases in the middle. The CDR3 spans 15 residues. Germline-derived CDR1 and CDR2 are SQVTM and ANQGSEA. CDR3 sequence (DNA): TGCAGCGTTGAAGAAGTTAAGGGTGAGGGGGAGACCCAGTACTTC. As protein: CSVEEVKGEGETQYF.

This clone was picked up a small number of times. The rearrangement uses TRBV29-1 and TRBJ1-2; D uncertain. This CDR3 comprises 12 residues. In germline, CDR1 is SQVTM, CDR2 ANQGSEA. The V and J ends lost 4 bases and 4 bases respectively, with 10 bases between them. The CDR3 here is CSVVKWFYGYTF. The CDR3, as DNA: TGCAGCGTTGTTAAGTGGTTCTATGGCTACACCTTC. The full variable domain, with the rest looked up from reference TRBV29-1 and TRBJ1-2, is SAVISQKPSRDICQRGTSLTIQCQVDSQVTMMFWYRQQPGQSLTLIATANQGSEATYESGFVIDKFPISRPNLTFSTLTVSNMSPEDSSIYLCSVVKWFYGYTFGSGTRLTVV.

CDR3 coding DNA: TGTGCCAGCGCTCACACCTCTGGGGGACAGGATACGGCCCAGTACTTC. It yields the protein CASAHTSGGQDTAQYF. The V call is TRBV9, the J call TRBJ2-5; 8 nucleotides match TRBD1. Germline CDR1 SGDLS, CDR2 YYNGEE. The length of the CDR3 is 16 residues. V was pared by 7 bases and J by 9 bases, with 20 bases of the junction left unmatched.